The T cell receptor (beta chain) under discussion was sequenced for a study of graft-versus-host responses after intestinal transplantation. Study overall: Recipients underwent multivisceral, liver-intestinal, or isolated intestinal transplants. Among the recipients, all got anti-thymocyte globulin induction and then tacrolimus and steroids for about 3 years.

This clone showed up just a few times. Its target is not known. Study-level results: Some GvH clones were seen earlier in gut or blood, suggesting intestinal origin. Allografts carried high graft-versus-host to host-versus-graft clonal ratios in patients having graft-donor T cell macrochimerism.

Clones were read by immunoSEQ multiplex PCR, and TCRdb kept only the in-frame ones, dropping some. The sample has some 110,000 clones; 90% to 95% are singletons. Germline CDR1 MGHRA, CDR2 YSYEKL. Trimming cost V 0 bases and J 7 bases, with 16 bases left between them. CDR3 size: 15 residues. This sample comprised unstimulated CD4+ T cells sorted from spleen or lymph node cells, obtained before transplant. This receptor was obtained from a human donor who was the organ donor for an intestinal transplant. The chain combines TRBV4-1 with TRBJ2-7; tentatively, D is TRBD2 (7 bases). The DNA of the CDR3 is TGCGCCAGCAGCCAAGAAGGGGGGGGGTCCGGAGAGCAGTACTTC. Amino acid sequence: CASSQEGGGSGEQYF.